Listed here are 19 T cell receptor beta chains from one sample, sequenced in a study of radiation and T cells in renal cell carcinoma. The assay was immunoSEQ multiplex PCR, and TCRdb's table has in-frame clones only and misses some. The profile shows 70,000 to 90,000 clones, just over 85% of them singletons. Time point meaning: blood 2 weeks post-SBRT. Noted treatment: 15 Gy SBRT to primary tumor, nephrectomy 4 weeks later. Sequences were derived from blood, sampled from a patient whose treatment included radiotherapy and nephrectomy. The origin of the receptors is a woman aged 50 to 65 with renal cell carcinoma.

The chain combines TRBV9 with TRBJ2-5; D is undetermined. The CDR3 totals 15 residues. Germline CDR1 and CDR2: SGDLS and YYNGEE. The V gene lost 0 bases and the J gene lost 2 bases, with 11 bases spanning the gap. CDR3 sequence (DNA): TGTGCCAGCAGCGTAGGTACTACACAACAAGAGACCCAGTACTTC. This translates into CASSVGTTQQETQYF.

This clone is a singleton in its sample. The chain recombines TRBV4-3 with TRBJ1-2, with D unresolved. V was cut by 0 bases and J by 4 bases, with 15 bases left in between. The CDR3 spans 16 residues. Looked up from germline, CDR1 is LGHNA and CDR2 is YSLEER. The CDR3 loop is CASSQDWVNWGYGYTF. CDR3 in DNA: TGCGCCAGCAGCCAAGATTGGGTCAATTGGGGCTATGGCTACACCTTC.

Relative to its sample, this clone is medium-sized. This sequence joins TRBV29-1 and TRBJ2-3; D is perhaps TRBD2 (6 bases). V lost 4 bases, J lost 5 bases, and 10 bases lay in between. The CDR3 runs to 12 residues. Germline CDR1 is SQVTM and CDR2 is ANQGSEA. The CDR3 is CSVVGGKDTQYF. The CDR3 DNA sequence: TGCAGCGTTGTTGGGGGGAAAGATACGCAGTATTTT.

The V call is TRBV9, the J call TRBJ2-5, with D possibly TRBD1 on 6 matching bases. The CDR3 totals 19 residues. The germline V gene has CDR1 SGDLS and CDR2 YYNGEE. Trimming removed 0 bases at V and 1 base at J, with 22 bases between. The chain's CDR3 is CASSVVQGGCRTVQETQYF. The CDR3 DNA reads TGTGCCAGCAGCGTAGTACAAGGCGGGTGTAGGACAGTCCAAGAGACCCAGTACTTC.

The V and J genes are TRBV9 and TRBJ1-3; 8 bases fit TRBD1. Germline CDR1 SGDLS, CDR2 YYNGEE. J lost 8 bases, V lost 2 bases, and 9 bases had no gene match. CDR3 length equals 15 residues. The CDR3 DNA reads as TGTGCCAGCAGCGTGCCCGGACAGGGCGGAGACACCATATATTTT. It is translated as CASSVPGQGGDTIYF.

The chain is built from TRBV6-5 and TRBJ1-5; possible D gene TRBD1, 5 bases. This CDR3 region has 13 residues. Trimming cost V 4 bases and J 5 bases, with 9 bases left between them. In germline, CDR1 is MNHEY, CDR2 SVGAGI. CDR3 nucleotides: TGTGCCAGCAGTTGGGGGAACGATCAGCCCCAGCATTTT. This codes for CASSWGNDQPQHF.

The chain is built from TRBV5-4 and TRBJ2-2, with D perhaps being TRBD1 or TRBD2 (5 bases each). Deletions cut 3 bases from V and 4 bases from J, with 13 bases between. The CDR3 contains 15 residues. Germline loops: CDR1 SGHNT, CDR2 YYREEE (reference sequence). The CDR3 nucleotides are TGTGCCAGCAGCTGGTCCGGGACCACCACCGGGGAGCTGTTTTTT. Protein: CASSWSGTTTGELFF.

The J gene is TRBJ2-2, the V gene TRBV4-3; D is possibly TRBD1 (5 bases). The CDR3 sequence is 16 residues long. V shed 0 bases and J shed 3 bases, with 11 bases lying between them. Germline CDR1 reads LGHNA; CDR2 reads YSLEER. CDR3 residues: CASSQDRRQYTGELFF. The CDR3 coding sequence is TGCGCCAGCAGCCAAGATAGGCGACAGTACACCGGGGAGCTGTTTTTT.

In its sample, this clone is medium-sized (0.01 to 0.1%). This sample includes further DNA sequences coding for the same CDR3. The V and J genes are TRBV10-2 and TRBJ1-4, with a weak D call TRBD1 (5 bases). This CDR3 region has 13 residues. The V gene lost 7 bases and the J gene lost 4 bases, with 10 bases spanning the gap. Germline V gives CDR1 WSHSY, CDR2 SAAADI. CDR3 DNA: TGCGCCAGCACGGGGCATCTTAATGAAAAACTGTTTTTT. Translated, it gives CASTGHLNEKLFF.

This CDR3 reads CASGMGGLRTEAFF. The CDR3 region has the DNA TGTGCCAGCGGGATGGGGGGGTTAAGGACTGAAGCTTTCTTT. J is TRBJ1-1 and V is TRBV28, with D maybe TRBD1 (5 bases). Trimming took 8 bases from V and 5 from J, leaving 18 bases between them. The CDR3 has 14 residues. CDR1 is MDHEN, CDR2 SYDVKM, per germline.

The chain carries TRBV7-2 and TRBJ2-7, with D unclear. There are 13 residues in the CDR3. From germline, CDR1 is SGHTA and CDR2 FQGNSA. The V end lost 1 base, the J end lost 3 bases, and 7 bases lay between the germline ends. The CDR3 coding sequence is TGTGCCAGCAGCTTAGAGGTGGGCTACGAGCAGTACTTC. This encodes CASSLEVGYEQYF.

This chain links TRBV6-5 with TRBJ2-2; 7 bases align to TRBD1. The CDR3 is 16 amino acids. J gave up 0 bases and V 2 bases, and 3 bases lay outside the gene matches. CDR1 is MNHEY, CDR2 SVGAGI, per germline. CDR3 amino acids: CASSYQTGTNTGELFF. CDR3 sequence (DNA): TGTGCCAGCAGTTACCAGACAGGGACGAACACCGGGGAGCTGTTTTTT.

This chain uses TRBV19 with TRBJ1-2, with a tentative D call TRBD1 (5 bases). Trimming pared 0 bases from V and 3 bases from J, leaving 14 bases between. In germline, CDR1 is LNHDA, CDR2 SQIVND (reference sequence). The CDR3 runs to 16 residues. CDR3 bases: TGTGCCAGTAGTATAGATCTGCACAGGTTATACTATGGCTACACCTTC. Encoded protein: CASSIDLHRLYYGYTF.

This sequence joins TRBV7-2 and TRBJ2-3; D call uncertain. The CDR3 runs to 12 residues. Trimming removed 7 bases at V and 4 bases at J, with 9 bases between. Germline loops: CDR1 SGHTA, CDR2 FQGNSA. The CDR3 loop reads CASTSPPDTQYF. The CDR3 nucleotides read TGTGCCAGCACGAGCCCCCCAGATACGCAGTATTTT.

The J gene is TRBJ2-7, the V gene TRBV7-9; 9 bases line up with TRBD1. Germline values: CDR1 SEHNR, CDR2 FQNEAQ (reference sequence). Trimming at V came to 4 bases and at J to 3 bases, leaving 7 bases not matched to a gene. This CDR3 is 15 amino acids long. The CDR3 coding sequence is TGTGCCAGCAGCTCTGTCGGGACAGGGCGCTACGAGCAGTACTTC. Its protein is CASSSVGTGRYEQYF.

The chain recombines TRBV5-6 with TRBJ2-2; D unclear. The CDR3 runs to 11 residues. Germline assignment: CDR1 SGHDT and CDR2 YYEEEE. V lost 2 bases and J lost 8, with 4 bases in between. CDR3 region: CASSFQGELFF. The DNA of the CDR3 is TGTGCCAGCAGCTTTCAGGGGGAGCTGTTTTTT.

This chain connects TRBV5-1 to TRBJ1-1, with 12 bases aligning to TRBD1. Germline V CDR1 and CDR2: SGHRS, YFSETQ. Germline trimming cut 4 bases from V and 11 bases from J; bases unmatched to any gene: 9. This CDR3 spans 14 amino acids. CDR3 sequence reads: CASSGTGGPSGAFF. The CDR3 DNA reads TGCGCCAGCAGCGGGACAGGGGGCCCATCTGGCGCTTTCTTT.

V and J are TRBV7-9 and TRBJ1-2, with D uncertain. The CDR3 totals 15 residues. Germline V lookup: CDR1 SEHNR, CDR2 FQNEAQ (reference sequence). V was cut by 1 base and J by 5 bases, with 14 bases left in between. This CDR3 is CASSLGSSRTYGYTF. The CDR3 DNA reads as TGTGCCAGCAGCTTAGGATCCTCCAGGACGTATGGCTACACCTTC.

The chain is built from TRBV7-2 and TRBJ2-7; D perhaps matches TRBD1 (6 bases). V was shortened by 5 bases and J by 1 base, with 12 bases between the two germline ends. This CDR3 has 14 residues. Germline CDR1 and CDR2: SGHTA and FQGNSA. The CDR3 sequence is CASSGDTSSYEQYF. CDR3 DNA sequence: TGTGCCAGCAGCGGGGACACTTCTTCCTACGAGCAGTACTTC.